The clone carrying this T cell receptor beta chain was picked up one time. This sample stems from a study of radiotherapy plus CTLA-4 blockade in lung cancer. Study at large: In less than 20% of patients, objective responses were seen; 30% to 35% had disease control.

The protocol was immunoSEQ multiplex PCR, while the TCRdb copy is restricted to in-frame clones and leaves out a portion. Of about 95,000 clones in the sample, 80% to 90% were seen once. Enrolled patients, whose metastatic non-small-cell lung cancer was chemo-refractory, received focal radiation plus CTLA-4 blockade with ipilimumab. This clonotype originated in a human donor with non-small cell lung cancer who had stable disease on radiotherapy plus ipilimumab. The sequencing used peripheral blood, collected from a patient treated with radiotherapy plus ipilimumab.

The CDR3 coding sequence is TGTGCCAGCAGCCCTAGCGGGGGGGCCGCGAACGAGCAGTACTTC. Protein sequence: CASSPSGGAANEQYF. The V call is TRBV11-2, the J call TRBJ2-7; the match to TRBD2 covers 12 bases. Trimming cost V 5 bases and J 5 bases; bases outside gene matches: 7. This CDR3 region has 15 residues. Per the germline V gene, CDR1 is SGHAT and CDR2 is FQNNGV.